This T cell receptor beta chain was identified in a study of shared clonotypes between healthy human individuals. The overall study: Three plates each covered CD4 naive and memory; CD8 naive two, CD8 memory one.

It was across several immunoSEQ plates that each subset's genomic DNA was evenly split. The data were produced by immunoSEQ multiplex PCR, yet TCRdb's version contains in-frame clones alone and is incomplete. The sample lists approximately 2.5 million clones, around 90% occurring once. This clone has only a few counts. What it binds is not known. Division of CD4+ cells produced a CD45RA+ naive subset and a CD45RA-negative memory subset. Study-level results: Generation probabilities were higher for clonotypes shared across all four sorted-subset donors than for unshared ones.

The ends were cut back, 0 bases at V and 3 bases at J, with 5 bases in the middle. This CDR3 region has 13 residues. Germline V gene lookup returns CDR1 MNHNY and CDR2 SVGAGI (reference sequence). Sequenced sample: naive CD4+ T cells sorted from blood. Subset given: CD45RA+ positively selected. The chain links TRBV6-6 to TRBJ1-1; D unresolved. This clonotype was sampled from a man aged 18 to 29 in good health. CDR3 coding DNA: TGTGCCAGCAGTTACTCGTCCCACACTGAAGCTTTCTTT. Protein sequence: CASSYSSHTEAFF.